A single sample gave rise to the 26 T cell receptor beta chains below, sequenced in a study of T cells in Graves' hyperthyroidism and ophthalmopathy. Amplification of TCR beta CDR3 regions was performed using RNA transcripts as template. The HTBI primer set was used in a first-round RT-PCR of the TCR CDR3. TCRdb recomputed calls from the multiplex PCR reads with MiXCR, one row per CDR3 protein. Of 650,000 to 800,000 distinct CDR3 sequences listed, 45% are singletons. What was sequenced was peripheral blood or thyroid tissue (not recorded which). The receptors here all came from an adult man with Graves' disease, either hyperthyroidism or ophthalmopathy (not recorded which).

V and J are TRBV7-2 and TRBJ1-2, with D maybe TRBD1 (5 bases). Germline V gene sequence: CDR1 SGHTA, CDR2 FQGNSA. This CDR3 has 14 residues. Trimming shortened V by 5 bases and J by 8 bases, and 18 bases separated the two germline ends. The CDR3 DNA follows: TGTGCCAGCAGCCAAGGAGGAGGGGAGAGAGGCTACACCTTC. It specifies CASSQGGGERGYTF. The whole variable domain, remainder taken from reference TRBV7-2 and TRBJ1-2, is GAGVSQSPSNKVTEKGKDVELRCDPISGHTALYWYRQSLGQGLEFLIYFQGNSAPDKSGLPSDRFSAERTGGSVSTLTIQRTQQEDSAVYLCASSQGGGERGYTFGSGTRLTVV.

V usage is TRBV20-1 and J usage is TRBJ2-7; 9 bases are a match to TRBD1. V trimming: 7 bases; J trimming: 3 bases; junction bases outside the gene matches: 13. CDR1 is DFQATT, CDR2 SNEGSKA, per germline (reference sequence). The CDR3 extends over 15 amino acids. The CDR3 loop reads CSVPTGGRPVYEQYF. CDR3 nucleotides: TGCAGTGTCCCTACAGGGGGCCGGCCCGTCTACGAGCAGTACTTC.

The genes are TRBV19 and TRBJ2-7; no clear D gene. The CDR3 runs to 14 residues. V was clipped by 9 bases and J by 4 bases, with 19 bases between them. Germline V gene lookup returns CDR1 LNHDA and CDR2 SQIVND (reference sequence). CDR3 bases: TGTGCCAGCAGTTTGGAGTTCGGCTCTTACGAGCAGTACTTC. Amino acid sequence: CASSLEFGSYEQYF.

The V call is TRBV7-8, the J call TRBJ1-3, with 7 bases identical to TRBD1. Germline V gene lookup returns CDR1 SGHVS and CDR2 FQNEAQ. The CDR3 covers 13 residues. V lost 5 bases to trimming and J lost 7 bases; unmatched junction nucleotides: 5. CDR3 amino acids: CASSPDRANTIYF. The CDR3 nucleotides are TGTGCCAGCAGCCCAGACAGGGCGAACACCATATATTTT.

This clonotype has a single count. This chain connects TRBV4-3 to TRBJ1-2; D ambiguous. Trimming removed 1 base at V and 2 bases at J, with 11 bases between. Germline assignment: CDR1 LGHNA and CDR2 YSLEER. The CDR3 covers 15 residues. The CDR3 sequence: CASSQAPTGNYGYTF. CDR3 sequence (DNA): TGCGCCAGCAGCCAAGCACCGACGGGAAACTATGGCTACACCTTC.

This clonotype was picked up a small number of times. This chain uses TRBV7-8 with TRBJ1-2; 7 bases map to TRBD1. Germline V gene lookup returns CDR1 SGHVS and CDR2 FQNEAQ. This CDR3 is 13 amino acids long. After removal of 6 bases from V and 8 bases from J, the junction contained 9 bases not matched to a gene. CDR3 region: CASSLLDRDGYTF. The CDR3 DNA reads TGTGCCAGCAGTTTATTAGACAGGGACGGCTACACCTTC.

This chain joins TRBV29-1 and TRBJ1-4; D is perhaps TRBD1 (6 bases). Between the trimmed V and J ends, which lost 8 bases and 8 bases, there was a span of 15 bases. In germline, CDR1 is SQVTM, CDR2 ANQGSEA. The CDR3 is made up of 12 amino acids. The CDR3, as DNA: TGCAGCTCTCCGGGGGCAGGAGAAAAACTGTTTTTT. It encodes CSSPGAGEKLFF.

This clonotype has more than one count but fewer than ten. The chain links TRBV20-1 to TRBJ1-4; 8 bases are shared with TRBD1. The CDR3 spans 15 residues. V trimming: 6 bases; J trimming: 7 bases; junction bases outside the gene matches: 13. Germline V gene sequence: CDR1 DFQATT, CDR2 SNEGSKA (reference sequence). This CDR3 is CSASQIGQGGEKLFF. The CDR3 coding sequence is TGCAGTGCCAGTCAAATCGGACAGGGAGGTGAAAAACTGTTTTTT.

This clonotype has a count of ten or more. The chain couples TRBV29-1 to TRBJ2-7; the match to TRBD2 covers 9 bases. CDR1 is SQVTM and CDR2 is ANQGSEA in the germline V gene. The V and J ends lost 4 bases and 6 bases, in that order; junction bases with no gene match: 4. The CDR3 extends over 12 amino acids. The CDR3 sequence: CSVARRGGEQYF. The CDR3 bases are TGCAGCGTTGCCCGGCGGGGGGGCGAGCAGTACTTC.

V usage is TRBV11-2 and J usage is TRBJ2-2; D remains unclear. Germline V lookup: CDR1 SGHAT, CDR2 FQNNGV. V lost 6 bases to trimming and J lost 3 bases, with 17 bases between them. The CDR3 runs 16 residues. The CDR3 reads CASSAEAADYTGELFF. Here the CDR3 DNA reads TGTGCCAGCAGTGCCGAGGCGGCGGATTACACCGGGGAGCTGTTTTTT.

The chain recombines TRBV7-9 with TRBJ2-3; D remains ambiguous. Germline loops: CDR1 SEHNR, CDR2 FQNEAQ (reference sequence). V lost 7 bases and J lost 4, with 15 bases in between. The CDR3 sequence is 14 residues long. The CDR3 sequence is CASTTFGDPDTQYF. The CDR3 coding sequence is TGTGCCAGCACCACCTTCGGCGATCCAGATACGCAGTATTTT.

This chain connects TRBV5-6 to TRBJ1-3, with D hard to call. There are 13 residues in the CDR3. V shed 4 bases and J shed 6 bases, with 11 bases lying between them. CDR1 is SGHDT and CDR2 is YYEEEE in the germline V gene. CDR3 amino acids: CASSAPPINTIYF. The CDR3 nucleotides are TGTGCCAGCAGCGCGCCACCCATAAACACCATATATTTT.

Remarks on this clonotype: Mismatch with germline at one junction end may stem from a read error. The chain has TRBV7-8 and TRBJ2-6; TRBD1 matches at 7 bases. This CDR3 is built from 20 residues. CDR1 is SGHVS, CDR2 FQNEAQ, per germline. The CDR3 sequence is CASSLARGQLVPSGANVLTF. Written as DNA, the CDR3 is TGTGCCAGCAGTTTAGCGAGGGGACAGCTAGTTCCTTCTGGGGCCAACGTCCTGACTTTC.

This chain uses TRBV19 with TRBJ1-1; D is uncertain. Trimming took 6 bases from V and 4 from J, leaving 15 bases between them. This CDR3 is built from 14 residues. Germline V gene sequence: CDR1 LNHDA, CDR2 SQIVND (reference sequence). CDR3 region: CASSMGSSRTEAFF. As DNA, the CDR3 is TGTGCCAGTAGCATGGGCTCCAGTCGCACTGAAGCTTTCTTT. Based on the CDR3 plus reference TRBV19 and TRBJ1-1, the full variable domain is DGGITQSPKYLFRKEGQNVTLSCEQNLNHDAMYWYRQDPGQGLRLIYYSQIVNDFQKGDIAEGYSVSREKKESFPLTVTSAQKNPTAFYLCASSMGSSRTEAFFGQGTRLTVV.

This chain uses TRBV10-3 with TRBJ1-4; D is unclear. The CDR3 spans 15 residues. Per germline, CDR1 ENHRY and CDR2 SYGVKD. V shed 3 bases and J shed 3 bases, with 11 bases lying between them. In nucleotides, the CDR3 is TGTGCCATCAGTGATGGTGGCGGCTCTAATGAAAAACTGTTTTTT. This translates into CAISDGGGSNEKLFF.

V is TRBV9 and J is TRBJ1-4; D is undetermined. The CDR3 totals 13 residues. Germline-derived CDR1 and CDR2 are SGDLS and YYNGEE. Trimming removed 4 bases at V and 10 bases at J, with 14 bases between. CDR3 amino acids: CASSLGQEGKLFF. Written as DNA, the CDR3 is TGTGCCAGCAGCTTGGGTCAGGAGGGAAAACTGTTTTTT.

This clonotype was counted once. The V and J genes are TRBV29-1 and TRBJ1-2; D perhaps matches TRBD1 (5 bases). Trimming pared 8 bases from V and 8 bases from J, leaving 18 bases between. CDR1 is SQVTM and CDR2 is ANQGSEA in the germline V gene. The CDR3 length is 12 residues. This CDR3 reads CSSRDGPEGYTF. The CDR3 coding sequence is TGCAGCTCCAGGGACGGACCTGAGGGCTACACCTTC.

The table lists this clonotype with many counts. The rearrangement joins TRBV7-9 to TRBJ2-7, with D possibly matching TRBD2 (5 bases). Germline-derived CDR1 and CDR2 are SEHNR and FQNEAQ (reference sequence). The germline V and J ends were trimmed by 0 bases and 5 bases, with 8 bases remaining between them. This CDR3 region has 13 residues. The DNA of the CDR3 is TGTGCCAGCAGCTTAGCGCCCGGGAACGAGCAGTACTTC. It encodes CASSLAPGNEQYF. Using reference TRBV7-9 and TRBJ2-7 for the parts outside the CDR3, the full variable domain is DTGVSQNPRHKITKRGQNVTFRCDPISEHNRLYWYRQTLGQGPEFLTYFQNEAQLEKSRLLSDRFSAERPKGSFSTLEIQRTEQGDSAMYLCASSLAPGNEQYFGPGTRLTVT.

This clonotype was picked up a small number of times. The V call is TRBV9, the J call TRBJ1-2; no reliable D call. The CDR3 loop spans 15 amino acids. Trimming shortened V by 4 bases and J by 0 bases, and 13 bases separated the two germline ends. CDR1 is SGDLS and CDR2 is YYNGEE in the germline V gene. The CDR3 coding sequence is TGTGCCAGCAGCCTCCGGACGGCATCTAACTATGGCTACACCTTC. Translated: CASSLRTASNYGYTF.

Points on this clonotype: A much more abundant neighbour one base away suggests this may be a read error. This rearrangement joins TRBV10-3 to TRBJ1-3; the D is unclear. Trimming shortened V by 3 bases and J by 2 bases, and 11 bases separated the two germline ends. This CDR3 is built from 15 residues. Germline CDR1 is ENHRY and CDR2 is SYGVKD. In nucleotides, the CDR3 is TGTGCCATCAGTGAAACCCGACGAGCTGGAAACACCATATATTTT. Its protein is CAISETRRAGNTIYF.

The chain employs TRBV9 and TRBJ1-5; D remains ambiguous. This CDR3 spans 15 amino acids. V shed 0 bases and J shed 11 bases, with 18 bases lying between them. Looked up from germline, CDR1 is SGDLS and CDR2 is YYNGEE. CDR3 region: CASSVAGGTRETQHF. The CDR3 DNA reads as TGTGCCAGCAGCGTAGCGGGAGGTACGCGGGAGACCCAGCATTTT.

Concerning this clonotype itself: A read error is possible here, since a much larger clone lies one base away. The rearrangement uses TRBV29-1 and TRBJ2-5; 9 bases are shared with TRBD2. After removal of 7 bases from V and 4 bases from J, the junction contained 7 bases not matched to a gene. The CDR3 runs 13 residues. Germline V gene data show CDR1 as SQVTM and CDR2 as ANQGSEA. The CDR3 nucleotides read TGCAGCGCCCAAGGCGGGAGGGGAGAGACCCAGTACTTC. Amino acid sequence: CSAQGGRGETQYF.

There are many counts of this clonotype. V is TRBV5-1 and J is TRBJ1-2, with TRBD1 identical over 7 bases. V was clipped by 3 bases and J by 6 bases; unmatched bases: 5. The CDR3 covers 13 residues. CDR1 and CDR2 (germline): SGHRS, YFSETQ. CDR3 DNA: TGCGCCAGCAGCTCGAATCAGGGGGATGGCTACACCTTC. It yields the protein CASSSNQGDGYTF.

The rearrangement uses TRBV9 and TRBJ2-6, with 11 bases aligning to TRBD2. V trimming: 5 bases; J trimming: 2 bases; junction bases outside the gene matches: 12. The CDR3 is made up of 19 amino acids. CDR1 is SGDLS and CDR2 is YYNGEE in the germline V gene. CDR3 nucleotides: TGTGCCAGCAGTTTATCGAGGGTAGCGGGGGGGCCTGGGGCCAACGTCCTGACTTTC. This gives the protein CASSLSRVAGGPGANVLTF.

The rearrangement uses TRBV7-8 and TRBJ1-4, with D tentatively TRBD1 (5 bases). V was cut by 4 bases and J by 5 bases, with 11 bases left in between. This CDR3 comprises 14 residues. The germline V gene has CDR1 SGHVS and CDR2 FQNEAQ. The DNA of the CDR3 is TGTGCCAGCAGCTGGGGCAGACAGAATGAAAAACTGTTTTTT. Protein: CASSWGRQNEKLFF.

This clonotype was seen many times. Written as DNA, the CDR3 is TGTGCCAGCAGCCACTACGGGACAGCGAACTATGGCTACACCTTC. The encoded protein is CASSHYGTANYGYTF. J is TRBJ1-2 and V is TRBV12-3 or TRBV12-4, with TRBD1 matching over 7 bases. This CDR3 region has 15 residues. The V gene end was trimmed by 6 bases and the J gene end by 2 bases; junction bases not matched to a gene: 9.